A single sample is the source of the 8 T cell receptor beta chains below, sequenced in a study of blood T cell repertoires in COVID-19 (dated by TCRdb to the early 2020s). Receptor libraries were prepared by the immunoSEQ multiplex PCR assay. TCRdb's version of the immuneACCESS table is confined to in-frame rearrangements and falls short of the full clone set. An unresolved V gene accounts for under half of the shortfall where checked; the remainder is of unknown origin. Present in this sample are about 110,000 clones, 75% to 85% of which were seen just once. The ten biggest clones cover approximately 7.9% of the sample. The sequenced sample consisted of peripheral blood. All receptors come from a man between 65 and 85 years old with acute or convalescent COVID-19.

This clone was counted once. The chain joins TRBV6-5 to TRBJ2-1; TRBD2 matches 10 bases. There are 12 residues in the CDR3. Germline V gives CDR1 MNHEY, CDR2 SVGAGI. Trimming took 5 bases from V and 9 from J; bases not matched to a gene: 1. The CDR3 DNA sequence: TGTGCCAGCAGTAGGACTAGCGGTGAGCAGTTCTTC. Protein: CASSRTSGEQFF.

The rearrangement joins TRBV5-4 to TRBJ2-2, with a tentative D call TRBD2 (6 bases). Germline V lookup: CDR1 SGHNT, CDR2 YYREEE (reference sequence). Between the trimmed V and J ends, which lost 0 bases and 4 bases, there was a span of 13 bases. The CDR3 covers 16 residues. The CDR3: CASSLGGHGGTGELFF. The CDR3 DNA reads as TGTGCCAGCAGCTTGGGAGGGCACGGGGGCACCGGGGAGCTGTTTTTT.

The chain couples TRBV5-4 to TRBJ2-3; 8 positions agree with TRBD2. The CDR3 length is 16 residues. Germline assignment: CDR1 SGHNT and CDR2 YYREEE (reference sequence). J gave up 0 bases and V 4 bases, and 7 bases lay outside the gene matches. CDR3 in DNA: TGTGCCAGCAGCCGGGGGGGAGGGACTAGCACAGATACGCAGTATTTT. Translation gives CASSRGGGTSTDTQYF.

The CDR3 reads CASRGVNTEAFF. CDR3 in DNA: TGTGCCAGCAGGGGAGTCAACACTGAAGCTTTCTTT. V is TRBV14 and J is TRBJ1-1; the D is unclear. This CDR3 has 12 amino acids. V lost 6 bases and J lost 2, with 7 bases in between. In germline, CDR1 is SGHDN, CDR2 FVKESK.

A remark on this clone: A read error may account for a junction end that differs from germline. This sequence joins TRBV19 and TRBJ2-7; a possible D gene is TRBD2 (5 bases). The V gene's germline CDR1 is LNHDA and CDR2 SQIVND (reference sequence). This CDR3 is built from 17 residues. The CDR3 sequence is CASSIAGLAPDSYEQYF. CDR3 bases: TGTGCCAGTAGCATAGCCGGACTGGCGCCAGATTCCTACGAGCAGTACTTC.

V gene TRBV11-2 combines with J gene TRBJ2-5; D is possibly TRBD1 (6 bases). The CDR3 is made up of 15 amino acids. The germline V gene encodes CDR1 SGHAT and CDR2 FQNNGV. Trimming stripped 7 bases from V and 8 bases from J, with 23 bases between. The CDR3: CASTLEGTRALTQYF. The CDR3 region has the DNA TGTGCCAGCACCCTCGAGGGGACACGCGCTCTTACCCAGTACTTC.

V usage is TRBV23-1 and J usage is TRBJ2-7, with 8 bases identical to TRBD2. TRBV23-1 is sorted into the ORF group, with uncertain function. Trimming took 0 bases from V and 0 from J; bases not matched to a gene: 10. This CDR3 is built from 18 residues. The CDR3 loop reads CASSQSHKSSGVSYEQYF. CDR3 bases: TGCGCCAGCAGTCAATCACACAAAAGTAGCGGGGTCTCCTACGAGCAGTACTTC.

The J gene is TRBJ2-2, the V gene TRBV7-2, with no clear D. CDR1 is SGHTA and CDR2 is FQGNSA in the germline V gene. The CDR3 consists of 13 residues. Deletions cut 0 bases from V and 5 bases from J, with 4 bases between. The CDR3 here is CASSLARTGELFF. CDR3 bases: TGTGCCAGCAGCTTAGCGCGAACCGGGGAGCTGTTTTTT. The full variable domain, with the rest looked up from reference TRBV7-2 and TRBJ2-2, is GAGVSQSPSNKVTEKGKDVELRCDPISGHTALYWYRQSLGQGLEFLIYFQGNSAPDKSGLPSDRFSAERTGGSVSTLTIQRTQQEDSAVYLCASSLARTGELFFGEGSRLTVL.